The 6 T cell receptor beta chains reported below all come from one sample, sequenced in a study of cytomegalovirus exposure and HLA in healthy donors. Vbeta (60) and Jbeta (13) primers were used in the PCR. TCRdb's table, derived via immunoSEQ multiplex PCR, lists solely in-frame clones and lacks some. This table has around 120,000 clones, approximately 85% appearing once. Sequenced material: PBMCs. These receptors all come from a boy between 5 and 17 years old in good health and CMV-seronegative.

CDR3 sequence (DNA): TGTGCCAGCAGCCCCCTGCGCGGGAGGGGGAACGAGCAGTACTTC. This encodes CASSPLRGRGNEQYF. The chain combines TRBV7-8 with TRBJ2-7; 9 positions agree with TRBD2. From germline, CDR1 is SGHVS and CDR2 FQNEAQ. Unmatched junction bases numbered 10, after V lost 5 bases and J lost 5 bases. The CDR3 runs 15 residues.

The chain has TRBV29-1 and TRBJ1-2; no reliable D call. The CDR3 has 13 amino acids. The V gene lost 3 bases and the J gene lost 2 bases, with 10 bases spanning the gap. Germline-derived CDR1 and CDR2 are SQVTM and ANQGSEA. The CDR3 nucleotides read TGCAGCGTTGACAGCCGGGAGAACTATGGCTACACCTTC. It specifies CSVDSRENYGYTF. Looking up the rest from reference TRBV29-1 and TRBJ1-2 gives the full variable domain: SAVISQKPSRDICQRGTSLTIQCQVDSQVTMMFWYRQQPGQSLTLIATANQGSEATYESGFVIDKFPISRPNLTFSTLTVSNMSPEDSSIYLCSVDSRENYGYTFGSGTRLTVV.

The sample holds a few counts of this clone. The gene calls are TRBV10-2 and TRBJ1-2; D not certain. Per the germline V gene, CDR1 is WSHSY and CDR2 is SAAADI. The CDR3 sequence is 13 residues long. The V and J ends lost 4 bases and 3 bases respectively, with 9 bases between them. This CDR3 reads CASSGARYYGYTF. Written as DNA, the CDR3 is TGCGCCAGCAGTGGGGCCCGATACTATGGCTACACCTTC.

The V gene is TRBV5-6, the J gene TRBJ1-6; D gene unclear. CDR1 SGHDT and CDR2 YYEEEE come from the germline V gene. V dropped 2 bases and J dropped 7 bases, with 7 bases sitting between them. The CDR3 is made up of 13 amino acids. This CDR3 is CASSFLGNSPLHF. The CDR3 DNA sequence: TGTGCCAGCAGCTTTTTGGGCAATTCACCCCTCCACTTT.

The chain recombines TRBV6-5 with TRBJ1-4; TRBD1 matches 9 bases. J was trimmed by 8 bases and V by 5 bases; bases with no gene match: 6. The CDR3 runs to 14 residues. From germline, CDR1 is MNHEY and CDR2 SVGAGI. CDR3 nucleotide sequence: TGTGCCAGCAGTGGACAGGGGAGGGACGAAAAACTGTTTTTT. Its protein product is CASSGQGRDEKLFF.

For the CDR3, the DNA is TGCGCCAGCAGCATTACAGGGTTTGACCAAAATGAGCAGTTCTTC. Its translation: CASSITGFDQNEQFF. This chain joins TRBV5-1 and TRBJ2-1; D is possibly TRBD1 (6 bases). V was trimmed by 4 bases and J by 7 bases, leaving 18 bases between them. There are 15 residues in the CDR3. Germline V gives CDR1 SGHRS, CDR2 YFSETQ.